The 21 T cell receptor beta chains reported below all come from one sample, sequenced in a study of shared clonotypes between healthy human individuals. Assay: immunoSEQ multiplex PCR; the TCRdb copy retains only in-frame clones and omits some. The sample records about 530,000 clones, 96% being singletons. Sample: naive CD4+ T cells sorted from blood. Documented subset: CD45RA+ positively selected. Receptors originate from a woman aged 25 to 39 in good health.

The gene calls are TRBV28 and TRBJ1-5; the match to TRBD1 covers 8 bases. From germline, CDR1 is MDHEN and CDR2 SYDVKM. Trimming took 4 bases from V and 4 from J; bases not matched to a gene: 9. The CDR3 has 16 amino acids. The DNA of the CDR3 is TGTGCCAGCAGTTCTGGACAGGGAAATTGGAATCAGCCCCAGCATTTT. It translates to CASSSGQGNWNQPQHF.

Here the CDR3 DNA reads TGTGCCAGCTCACCACAAGCTAGCGGGATATCCAATGAGCAGTTCTTC. This sequence encodes CASSPQASGISNEQFF. The V call is TRBV18, the J call TRBJ2-1; 9 positions match TRBD2. CDR1 is KGHSH, CDR2 LQKENI, per germline. Trimming took 1 base from V and 6 from J; bases not matched to a gene: 7. The CDR3 totals 16 residues. Supplemented by reference TRBV18 and TRBJ2-1, the full variable domain reads NAGVMQNPRHLVRRRGQEARLRCSPMKGHSHVYWYRQLPEEGLKFMVYLQKENIIDESGMPKERFSAEFPKEGPSILRIQQVVRGDSAAYFCASSPQASGISNEQFFGPGTRLTVL.

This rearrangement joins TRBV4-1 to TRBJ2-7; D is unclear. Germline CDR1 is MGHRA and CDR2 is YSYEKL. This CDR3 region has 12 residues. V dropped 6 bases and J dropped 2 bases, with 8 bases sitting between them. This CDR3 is CASRQPTYEQYF. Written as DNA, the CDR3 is TGCGCCAGCAGACAGCCCACCTACGAGCAGTACTTC.

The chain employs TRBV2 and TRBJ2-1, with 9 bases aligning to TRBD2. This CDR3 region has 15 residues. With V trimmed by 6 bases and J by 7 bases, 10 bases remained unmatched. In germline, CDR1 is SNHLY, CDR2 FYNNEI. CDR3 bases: TGTGCCAGCAGGGATAGCGGGAGCCAGAATAATGAGCAGTTCTTC. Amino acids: CASRDSGSQNNEQFF.

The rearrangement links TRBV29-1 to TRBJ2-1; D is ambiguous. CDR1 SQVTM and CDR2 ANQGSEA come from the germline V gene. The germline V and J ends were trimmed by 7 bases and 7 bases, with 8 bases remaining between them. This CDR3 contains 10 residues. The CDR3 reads CSAAENEQFF. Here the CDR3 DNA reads TGCAGCGCTGCGGAGAATGAGCAGTTCTTC.

The CDR3 protein is CASSDSLRGSNEQFF. The CDR3 bases are TGTGCCAGCAGTGATTCCCTCCGAGGCTCCAATGAGCAGTTCTTC. This sequence joins TRBV6-4 and TRBJ2-1; D is unresolved. Trimming pared 3 bases from V and 6 bases from J, leaving 15 bases between. This CDR3 has 15 amino acids. The germline V gene encodes CDR1 MRHNA and CDR2 SNTAGT.

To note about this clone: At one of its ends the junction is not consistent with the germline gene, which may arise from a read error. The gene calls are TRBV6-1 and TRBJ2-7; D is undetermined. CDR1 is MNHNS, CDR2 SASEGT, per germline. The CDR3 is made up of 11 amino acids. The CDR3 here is CAISGNYEQYF. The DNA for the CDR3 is TGTGCCATCAGTGGGAACTACGAGCAGTACTTC.

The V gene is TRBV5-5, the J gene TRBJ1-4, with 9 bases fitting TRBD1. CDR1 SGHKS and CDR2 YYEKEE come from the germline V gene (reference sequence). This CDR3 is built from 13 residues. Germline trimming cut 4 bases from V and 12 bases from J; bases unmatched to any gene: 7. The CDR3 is CASSPGTGWELFF. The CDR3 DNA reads TGTGCCAGCAGCCCCGGGACAGGGTGGGAACTGTTTTTT. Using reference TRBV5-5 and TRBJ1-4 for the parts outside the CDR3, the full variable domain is DAGVTQSPTHLIKTRGQQVTLRCSPISGHKSVSWYQQVLGQGPQFIFQYYEKEERGRGNFPDRFSARQFPNYSSELNVNALLLGDSALYLCASSPGTGWELFFGSGTQLSVL.

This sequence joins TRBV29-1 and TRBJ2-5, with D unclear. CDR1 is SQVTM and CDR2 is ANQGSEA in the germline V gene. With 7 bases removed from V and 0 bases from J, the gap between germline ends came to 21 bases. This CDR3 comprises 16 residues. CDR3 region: CSATPRIPPNQETQYF. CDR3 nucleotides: TGCAGCGCTACCCCAAGGATCCCCCCCAACCAAGAGACCCAGTACTTC.

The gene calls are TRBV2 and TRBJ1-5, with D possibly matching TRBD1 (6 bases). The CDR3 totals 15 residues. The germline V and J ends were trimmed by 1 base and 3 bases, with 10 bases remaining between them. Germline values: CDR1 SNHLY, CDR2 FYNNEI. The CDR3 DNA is TGTGCCAGCAGTGAAGACAGGGTGGACAATCAGCCCCAGCATTTT. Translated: CASSEDRVDNQPQHF.

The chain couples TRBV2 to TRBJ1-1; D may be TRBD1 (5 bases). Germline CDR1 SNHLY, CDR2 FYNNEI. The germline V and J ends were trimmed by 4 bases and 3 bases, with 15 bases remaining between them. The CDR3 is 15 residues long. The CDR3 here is CASSVTGSRDTEAFF. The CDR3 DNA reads TGTGCCAGCAGTGTCACTGGGTCCAGGGACACTGAAGCTTTCTTT.

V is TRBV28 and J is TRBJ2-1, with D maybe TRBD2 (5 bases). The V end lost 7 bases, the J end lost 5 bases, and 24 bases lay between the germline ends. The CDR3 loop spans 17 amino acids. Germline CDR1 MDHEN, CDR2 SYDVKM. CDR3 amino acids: CASNRGGGPFSHNEQFF. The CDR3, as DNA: TGTGCCAGCAACCGCGGAGGAGGACCCTTTTCCCACAATGAGCAGTTCTTC.

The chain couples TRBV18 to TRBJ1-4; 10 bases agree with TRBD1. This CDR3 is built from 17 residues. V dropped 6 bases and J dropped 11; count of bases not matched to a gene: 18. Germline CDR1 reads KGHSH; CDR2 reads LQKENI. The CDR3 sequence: CASSELAPGTGAGKLFF. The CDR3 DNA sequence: TGTGCCAGCTCCGAACTGGCCCCCGGGACAGGGGCCGGGAAACTGTTTTTT. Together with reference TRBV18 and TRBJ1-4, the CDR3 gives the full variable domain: NAGVMQNPRHLVRRRGQEARLRCSPMKGHSHVYWYRQLPEEGLKFMVYLQKENIIDESGMPKERFSAEFPKEGPSILRIQQVVRGDSAAYFCASSELAPGTGAGKLFFGSGTQLSVL.

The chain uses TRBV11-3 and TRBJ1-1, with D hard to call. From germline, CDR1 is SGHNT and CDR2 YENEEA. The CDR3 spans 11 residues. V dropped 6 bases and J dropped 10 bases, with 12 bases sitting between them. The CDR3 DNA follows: TGTGCCAGCAGTCGAGACGGACCAGCTTTCTTT. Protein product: CASSRDGPAFF.

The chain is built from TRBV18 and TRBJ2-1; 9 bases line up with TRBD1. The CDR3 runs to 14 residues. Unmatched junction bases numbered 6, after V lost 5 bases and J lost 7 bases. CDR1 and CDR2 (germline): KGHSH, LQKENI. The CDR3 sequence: CASSVTQGANEQFF. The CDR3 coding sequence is TGTGCCAGCTCAGTAACACAGGGGGCAAATGAGCAGTTCTTC. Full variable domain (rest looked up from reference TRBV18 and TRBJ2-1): NAGVMQNPRHLVRRRGQEARLRCSPMKGHSHVYWYRQLPEEGLKFMVYLQKENIIDESGMPKERFSAEFPKEGPSILRIQQVVRGDSAAYFCASSVTQGANEQFFGPGTRLTVL.

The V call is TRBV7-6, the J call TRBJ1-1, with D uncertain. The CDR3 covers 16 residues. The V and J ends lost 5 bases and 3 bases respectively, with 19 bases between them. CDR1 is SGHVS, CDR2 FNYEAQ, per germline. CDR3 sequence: CASSPPPWATHTEAFF. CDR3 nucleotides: TGTGCCAGCAGCCCCCCACCCTGGGCCACTCACACTGAAGCTTTCTTT.

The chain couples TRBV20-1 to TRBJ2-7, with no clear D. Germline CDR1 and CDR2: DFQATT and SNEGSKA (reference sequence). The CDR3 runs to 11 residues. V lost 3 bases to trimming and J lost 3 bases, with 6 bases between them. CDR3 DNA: TGCAGTGCTAGTGATCACTACGAGCAGTACTTC. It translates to CSASDHYEQYF.

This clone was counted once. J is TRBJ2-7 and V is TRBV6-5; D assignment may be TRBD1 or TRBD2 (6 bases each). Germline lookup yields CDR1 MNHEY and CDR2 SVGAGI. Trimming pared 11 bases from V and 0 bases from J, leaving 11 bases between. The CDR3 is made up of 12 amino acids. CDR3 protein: CAGGPSSYEQYF. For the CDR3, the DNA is TGTGCCGGGGGGCCTAGCTCCTACGAGCAGTACTTC.

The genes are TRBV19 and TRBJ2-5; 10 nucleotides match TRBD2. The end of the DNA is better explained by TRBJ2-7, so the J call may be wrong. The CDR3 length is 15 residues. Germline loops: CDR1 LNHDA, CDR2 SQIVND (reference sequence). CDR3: CASSPRLAGRYEQYF. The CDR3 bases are TGTGCCAGTAGTCCTCGACTAGCGGGCAGGTACGAGCAGTACTTC.

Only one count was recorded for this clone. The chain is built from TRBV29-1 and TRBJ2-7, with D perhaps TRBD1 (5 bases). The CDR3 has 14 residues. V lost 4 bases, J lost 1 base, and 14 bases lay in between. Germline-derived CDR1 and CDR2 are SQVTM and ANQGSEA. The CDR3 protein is CSVVAETGSYEQYF. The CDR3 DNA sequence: TGCAGCGTTGTGGCAGAAACAGGATCCTACGAGCAGTACTTC.

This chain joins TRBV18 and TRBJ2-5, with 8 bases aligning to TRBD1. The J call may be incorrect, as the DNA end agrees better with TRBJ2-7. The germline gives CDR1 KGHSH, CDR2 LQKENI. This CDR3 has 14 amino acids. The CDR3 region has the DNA TGTGCCAGCTCACCGGGCAGGGGGCAATACGAGCAGTACTTC. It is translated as CASSPGRGQYEQYF.